These T cell receptor beta chains were read from a single sample in a study of blood T cell repertoires in COVID-19. Only in-frame clones appear in the TCRdb table, and some are missing; sequencing was by immunoSEQ multiplex PCR. The data show 20,000 to 30,000 clones, 85% to 95% seen once. The sequencing input was peripheral blood. These receptors were obtained from a woman aged 50 to 65 with active COVID-19. Each CDR3 is given with its conserved first and last residue. The order of the fields is J gene, V gene, clone size, D gene, CDR3 DNA, CDR3 protein. D genes are given only for firm matches. The listing skips clone size in some rows; elsewhere it reads once, few, many or a size class.

>TRBJ1-2|TRBV10-3|NA|NA
TGTGCCATCAGTGGGGCCGAAGCTAACTATGGCTACACCTTC
CAISGAEANYGYTF
>TRBJ2-3|TRBV25-1|NA|NA
TGTGCCAGCAGTGAATACCCCCACGTCACTACCACAGATACGCAGTATTTT
CASSEYPHVTTTDTQYF
>TRBJ1-2|TRBV10-3|NA|TRBD1
TGTGCCATCAGTGAGTCGGACAGGGCTATAGGGTATGGCTACACCTTC
CAISESDRAIGYGYTF
>TRBJ1-2|TRBV5-6|NA|NA
TGTGCCAGCAGCTTGGTTGGAGGGTGGGGCGGCTACACCTTC
CASSLVGGWGGYTF
>TRBJ2-7|TRBV6-1|NA|TRBD2
TGTGCCAGCAGTGAACTACTGTACAGCGGGAGTTCCTACGAGCAGTACTTC
CASSELLYSGSSYEQYF
>TRBJ2-1|TRBV10-3|once|TRBD2
TGTGCCATCAGTGAGATTTTAGCGGGGGACATTGAGCAGTTCTTC
CAISEILAGDIEQFF
>TRBJ2-3|TRBV7-8|NA|NA
TGTGCCAGCAGCTTAGAGGGTGGAGGTCTAACAGATACGCAGTATTTT
CASSLEGGGLTDTQYF
>TRBJ1-5|TRBV19|NA|NA
TGTGCCAGTAGTATAGGGCCGCGGCAGGGATATCAGCCCCAGCATTTT
CASSIGPRQGYQPQHF
>TRBJ2-5|TRBV23-1|NA|NA
TGCGCCAGCAGTCAGGGGGGGGCCGTGGAGACCCAGTACTTC
CASSQGGAVETQYF
>TRBJ1-3|TRBV24-1|once|NA
TGTGCCACCAGTGATTCGAGGAGAAACACCATATATTTT
CATSDSRRNTIYF
>TRBJ1-1|TRBV28|NA|NA
TGTGCCAGCAGCTCTCCCTTGAACACTGAAGCTTTCTTT
CASSSPLNTEAFF
>TRBJ2-1|TRBV6-5|NA|NA
TGTGCCAGCACATCACCGGGACTTCCCCTTAGTGAGCAGTTCTTC
CASTSPGLPLSEQFF
>TRBJ2-3|TRBV10-3|NA|TRBD1
TGTGCCATCAGTGGGGACAGGACGCAGTATTTT
CAISGDRTQYF
>TRBJ1-5|TRBV18|NA|NA
TGTGCCAGCTCACCTCGCCGATACGACGGGGGAGAATTTAGCAATCAGCCCCAGCATTTT
CASSPRRYDGGEFSNQPQHF
>TRBJ2-5|TRBV10-1|NA|NA
TGCGCCAGCAGTGATCGAGGGTCCGCGCAAGAGACCCAGTACTTC
CASSDRGSAQETQYF